The next 12 T cell receptor beta chains were all read from a single sample in a study of blood T cell repertoires in COVID-19. This table comes from immunoSEQ multiplex PCR, and its TCRdb copy is limited to in-frame clones, with some not included. Of 300,000 to 450,000 clones in the sample, about 90% were seen once. The sequenced material came from PBMCs or T cells enriched from blood (not recorded which). These receptors originate from a woman aged 30 to 39 who had recovered from COVID-19.

With regard to this clone: One junction end disagrees with the germline gene, perhaps due to a read error. CDR3 sequence reads: CASSQDGTGGEEKLFF. For the CDR3, the DNA is TGCGCCAGCAGTCAAGATGGGACGGGAGGAGAAGAAAAACTGTTTTTT. This rearrangement joins TRBV4-3 to TRBJ1-4; a weak D match, TRBD1 (5 bases). Germline-derived CDR1 and CDR2 are LGHNA and YSLEER. This CDR3 is 16 amino acids long.

The rearrangement uses TRBV3-1 (or the pseudogene TRBV3-2) and TRBJ2-3; D possibly corresponds to TRBD1 (6 bases). The CDR3 has 15 residues. The V and J ends lost 1 base and 1 base respectively, with 9 bases between them. Germline values: CDR1 LGHDT, CDR2 YNNKEL (reference sequence). The DNA of the CDR3 is TGTGCCAGCAGCCAAGGAGGGGGTGGCACAGATACGCAGTATTTT. Its protein product is CASSQGGGGTDTQYF.

A few counts support this clone. The J gene is TRBJ1-4, the V gene TRBV11-3; no firm D call. Germline V gene data show CDR1 as SGHNT and CDR2 as YENEEA. V was pared by 3 bases and J by 2 bases, with 19 bases between. The CDR3 has 18 residues. DNA of the CDR3: TGTGCCAGCAGCTTCATCGGATGGGTTGGAGGGACTAATGAAAAACTGTTTTTT. Translating it yields CASSFIGWVGGTNEKLFF.

This chain connects TRBV2 to TRBJ1-4, with a possible D match to TRBD1 (5 bases). The CDR3 is 12 amino acids. CDR1 is SNHLY and CDR2 is FYNNEI in the germline V gene. V was shortened by 6 bases and J by 3 bases, with 5 bases between the two germline ends. CDR3 sequence (DNA): TGTGCCAGCAGGACAGCTAATGAAAAACTGTTTTTT. Translated: CASRTANEKLFF. The full variable domain, its missing parts supplied by reference TRBV2 and TRBJ1-4, is EPEVTQTPSHQVTQMGQEVILRCVPISNHLYFYWYRQILGQKVEFLVSFYNNEISEKSEIFDDQFSVERPDGSNFTLKIRSTKLEDSAMYFCASRTANEKLFFGSGTQLSVL.

The chain employs TRBV6-5 and TRBJ2-5; 8 bases agree with TRBD1. V trimming: 9 bases; J trimming: 1 base; junction bases outside the gene matches: 7. The length of the CDR3 is 14 residues. The germline V gene has CDR1 MNHEY and CDR2 SVGAGI. The CDR3 loop reads CASSGGLGQETQYF. CDR3 nucleotide sequence: TGTGCCAGTTCAGGGGGCTTGGGCCAAGAGACCCAGTACTTC.

The chain employs TRBV19 and TRBJ1-5; D might be TRBD1 (6 bases). Germline lookup yields CDR1 LNHDA and CDR2 SQIVND (reference sequence). The CDR3 totals 16 residues. With 3 bases removed from V and 5 bases from J, the gap between germline ends came to 17 bases. CDR3 in DNA: TGTGCCAGTAGTATTTTCGTAGGTCAGGGGTATCAGCCCCAGCATTTT. As protein: CASSIFVGQGYQPQHF.

This rearrangement joins TRBV28 to TRBJ1-1; 8 nucleotides line up with TRBD1. The CDR3 sequence is 15 residues long. CDR1 is MDHEN, CDR2 SYDVKM, per germline. The trim removed 3 bases at V and 1 base at J, leaving 4 bases unmatched. The CDR3 sequence is CASSLLGTGNTEAFF. Written as DNA, the CDR3 is TGTGCCAGCAGTTTGCTCGGGACAGGGAACACTGAAGCTTTCTTT.

This chain joins TRBV10-2 and TRBJ1-5; 8 positions match TRBD1. The junction had 10 bases not matched to a gene; V was cut back by 6 bases and J by 6 bases. Germline lookup yields CDR1 WSHSY and CDR2 SAAADI. The CDR3 spans 15 residues. In nucleotides, the CDR3 is TGCGCCAGCAGACCAGGGGGCGCGAGGAGTCAGCCCCAGCATTTT. Translated: CASRPGGARSQPQHF.

This chain links TRBV12-5 with TRBJ1-5, with no clear D. Trimming left V 2 bases short and J 3 bases short, with 8 bases between. Per the germline V gene, CDR1 is LGHNT and CDR2 is FRNRAP. CDR3 length equals 14 residues. CDR3 bases: TGTGCTAGTGGTTTGACCCAGGACAATCAGCCCCAGCATTTT. Translated: CASGLTQDNQPQHF.

V gene TRBV2 combines with J gene TRBJ2-2; D remains unclear. Germline loops: CDR1 SNHLY, CDR2 FYNNEI. Trimming left V 2 bases short and J 2 bases short, with 6 bases between. The CDR3 runs to 14 residues. The DNA of the CDR3 is TGTGCCAGCAGTGAACTTCTAAACACCGGGGAGCTGTTTTTT. Its protein is CASSELLNTGELFF.

The J gene is TRBJ2-7, the V gene TRBV13; D is perhaps TRBD1 (6 bases). In germline, CDR1 is PRHDT, CDR2 FYEKMQ (reference sequence). Trimming left V 0 bases short and J 3 bases short, with 6 bases between. This CDR3 spans 13 amino acids. The chain's CDR3 is CASSLGRGYEQYF. CDR3 DNA: TGTGCCAGCAGCTTAGGCAGGGGCTACGAGCAGTACTTC.

The V call is TRBV7-2, the J call TRBJ1-4; unclear D gene. The CDR3 is 14 amino acids. Germline assignment: CDR1 SGHTA and CDR2 FQGNSA. The V end was cut by 4 bases, the J end by 9 bases, with 15 bases between. In DNA, the CDR3 is TGTGCCAGCAGCTCGTCCAAGGAGGGAAAAAAACTGTTTTTT. Protein sequence: CASSSSKEGKKLFF. Using reference TRBV7-2 and TRBJ1-4 for the parts outside the CDR3, the full variable domain is GAGVSQSPSNKVTEKGKDVELRCDPISGHTALYWYRQSLGQGLEFLIYFQGNSAPDKSGLPSDRFSAERTGGSVSTLTIQRTQQEDSAVYLCASSSSKEGKKLFFGSGTQLSVL.